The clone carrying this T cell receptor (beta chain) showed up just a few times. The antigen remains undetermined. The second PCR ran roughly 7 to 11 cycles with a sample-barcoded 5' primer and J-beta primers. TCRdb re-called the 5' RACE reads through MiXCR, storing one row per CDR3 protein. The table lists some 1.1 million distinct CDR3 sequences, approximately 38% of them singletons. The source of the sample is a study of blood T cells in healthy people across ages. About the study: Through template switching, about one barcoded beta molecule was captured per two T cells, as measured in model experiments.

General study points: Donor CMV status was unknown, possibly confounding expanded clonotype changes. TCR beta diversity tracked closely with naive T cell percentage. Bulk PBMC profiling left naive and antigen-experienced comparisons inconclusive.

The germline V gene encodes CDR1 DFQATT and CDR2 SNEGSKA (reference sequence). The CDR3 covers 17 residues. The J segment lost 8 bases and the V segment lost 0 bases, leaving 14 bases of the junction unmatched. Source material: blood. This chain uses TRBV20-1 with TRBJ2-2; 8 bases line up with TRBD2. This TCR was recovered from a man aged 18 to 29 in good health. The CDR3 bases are TGCAGTGCTAGAGATGCAAGATACGGGGGGGCCTTTGGGGAGCTGTTTTTT. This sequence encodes CSARDARYGGAFGELFF.